This TCR beta chain was profiled in a study of vaccination effects on CD4 cells after COVID-19. Study information: Samples were given by two convalescent patients 16 days and one week before vaccination.

With respect to this clone: Its antigen is not identified.

Produced via immunoSEQ multiplex PCR; TCRdb's table is partial and in-frame only. Here the sample spans tens of thousands of clones, around 80% being singletons. General observations from the study: Among infection- and vaccine-induced clones, marked clonal contraction occurred late after vaccination. Missing from the study were early post-infection timepoints, and its convalescent patients were few.

In germline, CDR1 is SEHNR, CDR2 FQNEAQ (reference sequence). The CDR3 is 14 amino acids. V was shortened by 1 base and J by 2 bases, with 6 bases between the two germline ends. The ViraFEST assay expanded antigen-specific CD4+ T cells with viral peptide pools before sequencing. Following 10 days of culture, CD4+ T cells were isolated. The person was diagnosed with PCR-confirmed SARS-CoV-2 infection between March and December 2020. Cultures had half their medium replaced with IL-2 medium on days 3 and 7. This chain connects TRBV7-9 to TRBJ1-3, with D unclear. The sample in question was CD4+ T cells from PBMCs cultured with HIV peptides, obtained before COVID-19 vaccination. Subset reported: HIV-1 Nef peptide pool negative control/reference culture. The TCR originated in a human donor who had a prior SARS-CoV-2 infection. The CDR3 DNA is TGTGCCAGCAGCTTAGAGGCTCCTGGAAACACCATATATTTT. Its translation is CASSLEAPGNTIYF.